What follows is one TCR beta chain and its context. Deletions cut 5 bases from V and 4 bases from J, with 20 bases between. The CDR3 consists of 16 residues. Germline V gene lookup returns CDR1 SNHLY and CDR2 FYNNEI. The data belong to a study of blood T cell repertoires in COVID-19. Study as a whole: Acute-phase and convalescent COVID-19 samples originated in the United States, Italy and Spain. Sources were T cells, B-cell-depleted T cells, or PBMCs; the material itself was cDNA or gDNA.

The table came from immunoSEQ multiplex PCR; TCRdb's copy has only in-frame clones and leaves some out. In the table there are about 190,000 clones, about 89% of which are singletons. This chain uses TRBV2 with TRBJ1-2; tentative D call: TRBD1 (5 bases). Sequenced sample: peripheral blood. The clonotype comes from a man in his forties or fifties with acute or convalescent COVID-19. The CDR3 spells CASSNARDPGGYGYTF. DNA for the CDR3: TGTGCCAGCAGTAATGCCAGGGACCCCGGGGGCTATGGCTACACCTTC.